This record concerns one T cell receptor (beta chain) sequence. The specificity of this receptor is unknown. No base quality information exists; no much larger clone differs at one position. A MiSeq instrument was used for deep resolution sequencing, which targeted depths ranging from 1 in 1 million up to 1 in 200,000 T cells, with coverage averaging 10x for each clonotype. The immunoSEQ hsTCRB Kit was used to generate TCR beta libraries. Under the source paper's analysis protocol: The data were analyzed with ImmunoSEQ Analyzer and ImmunoSEQ Data Assistant, and V, D and J gene assignments followed IMGT definitions. Clonality, which ranges from 0 to 1, was calculated by subtracting the normalized Shannon entropy of productive rearrangement frequencies from one. Public clonotype analysis was restricted to overrepresented clonotypes comprising at least 0.05% of each patient's repertoire. Some 14 age-matched healthy donor repertoires from immuneACCESS served as clonality controls. The table was pulled from immuneACCESS by TCRdb, which kept in-frame rearrangements only. Such tables lose some clones; where checked, under half of the loss comes from unresolved V genes, and the rest has no known cause. V and J calls and clone size are copied from that table; D and trimming were computed from the DNA. For this sample the table gives about 200,000 clones, of which more than 65% were detected only once. 5.9% of the sample goes to the ten largest clones.

Interpreted using the paper, the time point label stands for: eleven to twelve months on ibrutinib. For TCR beta library preparation, about 2.2 micrograms of genomic DNA were extracted from the cryopreserved PBMCs. High-throughput TCR beta sequencing was performed on longitudinal blood samples from CLL patients receiving ibrutinib monotherapy. Patients were enrolled in a phase 2 open-label single-center ibrutinib monotherapy trial. These data belong to a study of cytotoxic CD8 clonotypes in ibrutinib-treated CLL (dated by TCRdb to the early 2020s). Background on the whole study: The cohort included more than 14 treatment-naive and eleven to twelve relapsed/refractory patients; roughly 17 were IGHV unmutated. Cryopreserved peripheral blood mononuclear cells were collected at three points: before therapy, at response, and at either sustained remission or disease progression. Partial responses were observed in around 25 patients and complete responses in 2; after a median follow-up of 68 months, remission was maintained in 14 patients and progression was observed in about twelve. Response samples were obtained after a median of around 11 months of treatment, with a range of roughly 6 to 40 months. Patients were still on ibrutinib when every remission and progressive disease sample was collected. Longitudinal samples were obtainable from about 30% of the roughly 86 participants in the trial. On average, each sample yielded 250,000 to 300,000 productive templates and tens of thousands of productive rearrangements.

Inclusive of the bounding cysteine and phenylalanine, the CDR3 is 16 residues long. The sequence is cut down to CDR3 DNA, 48 bases in frame from base 1. At the junction V is shortened by 0 bases and J by 2 bases; bases outside the gene matches: 6. For CDR1 and CDR2, the germline V gene lists SGDLS and YYNGEE. What the authors observed across the whole study: At baseline, clonality was higher than in age-matched healthy donors and showed a strong correlation with circulating CD8+ T-cell counts. At ibrutinib response clonality went up, during sustained remission it held steady, and at progression it dropped back toward baseline. Public clonotypes were found to be uncommon and were observed to contract or remain stable during treatment; the increase in clonality was shown to reflect expansion of private clonotypes at ibrutinib response. Lymph node repertoires were not examined, and the timing of sampling was not matched between patients in sustained remission and those whose disease progressed.

Source: PBMCs, taken after 12 months of ibrutinib treatment. The chain employs TRBV9 and TRBJ2-7; the central 9 bases match TRBD2. The sequence was collected from a human donor with chronic lymphocytic leukemia. The sequenced DNA: TGTGCCAGCAGCGTAGCTCCTAGCGGGAATGCCTACGAGCAGTACTTC. Its translation reads: CASSVAPSGNAYEQYF.